This TCR beta chain was sequenced during a study of T-cell reconstitution after alpha-beta-depleted transplantation in children. Study-wide results and limits: Several hundred graft clones that had expanded were reportedly the source of alpha-beta T cells about two months after transplant. Elevated TCRbeta diversity at day 60 was traced, in some patients, to surviving recipient T cells and thymic progenitors.

Comments on this clonotype: Its antigen is as yet unknown.

Library preparation (for TCRbeta) was performed with unique molecular identifiers. TCRdb passed the PCR reads through MiXCR, listing each CDR3 protein once. Here the sample spans fewer than 750,000 distinct CDR3 sequences, around 23% being singletons. The source is a boy in the first two years of life who had a stem cell transplant for acute myeloid leukemia, so the T cells may come from the graft donor. The source material was PBMCs, mostly from graft donor cells, sampled 360 days after TCRalphabeta/CD19-depleted stem cell transplant.

The CDR3 region is CASRGTGSQETQYF. CDR3 DNA sequence: TGTGCCAGCAGGGGGACAGGGTCTCAAGAGACCCAGTACTTC. The V and J genes are TRBV28 and TRBJ2-5; 9 bases map to TRBD1. The CDR3 loop spans 14 amino acids. The V and J ends lost 6 bases and 2 bases, in that order; junction bases with no gene match: 4. Looked up from germline, CDR1 is MDHEN and CDR2 is SYDVKM. The whole variable domain, filled in from reference TRBV28 and TRBJ2-5, reads DVKVTQSSRYLVKRTGEKVFLECVQDMDHENMFWYRQDPGLGLRLIYFSYDVKMKEKGDIPEGYSVSREKKERFSLILESASTNQTSMYLCASRGTGSQETQYFGPGTRLLVL.